These 14 T cell receptor beta chains came from one sample sequenced in a study of blood T cell repertoires in COVID-19. TCRdb's copy holds only in-frame clones and misses some; the assay was immunoSEQ multiplex PCR. The sample lists just under 50,000 clones, 84% seen once, with approximately 7.1% in the top ten. Sequencing was carried out using peripheral blood. These receptors all come from a human donor in a cohort sampled during active COVID-19.

This chain uses TRBV5-1 with TRBJ2-7; 8 nucleotides match TRBD1. CDR1 and CDR2 (germline): SGHRS, YFSETQ. The CDR3 length is 19 residues. V lost 4 bases and J lost 3; bases outside the gene matches: 21. CDR3 region: CASSPGRRAGGIYDYEQYF. CDR3 DNA sequence: TGCGCCAGCAGCCCGGGCCGACGGGCAGGGGGCATCTACGACTACGAGCAGTACTTC.

J is TRBJ2-7 and V is TRBV4-1; D not resolved. Germline CDR1 and CDR2: MGHRA and YSYEKL. Trimming stripped 1 base from V and 4 bases from J, with 2 bases between. This CDR3 comprises 11 residues. CDR3 nucleotide sequence: TGCGCCAGCAGCCAAGCGTACGAGCAGTACTTC. Translated: CASSQAYEQYF.

The V and J genes are TRBV9 and TRBJ1-1, with D maybe TRBD1 (5 bases). With 0 bases removed from V and 1 base from J, the gap between germline ends came to 10 bases. The CDR3 totals 15 residues. From germline, CDR1 is SGDLS and CDR2 YYNGEE. The CDR3, as DNA: TGTGCCAGCAGCGTAGTGGGGCAGGCGAACACTGAAGCTTTCTTT. Translated, it gives CASSVVGQANTEAFF. Complete variable domain (other parts from reference TRBV9 and TRBJ1-1): DSGVTQTPKHLITATGQRVTLRCSPRSGDLSVYWYQQSLDQGLQFLIQYYNGEERAKGNILERFSAQQFPDLHSELNLSSLELGDSALYFCASSVVGQANTEAFFGQGTRLTVV.

DNA for the CDR3: TGTGCCAGCAGCCGTGGGACAGGAGGCGGGGAGCTGTTTTTT. It specifies CASSRGTGGGELFF. This chain links TRBV4-2 with TRBJ2-2, with 8 nucleotides matching TRBD1. Losses at the gene ends were 4 bases for V and 7 bases for J; bases not matched to a gene: 5. The CDR3 loop spans 14 amino acids. CDR1 and CDR2 from the germline V gene are LGHNA and YNFKEQ.

The chain carries TRBV28 and TRBJ2-7; TRBD2 agrees at 8 bases. Germline V gene lookup returns CDR1 MDHEN and CDR2 SYDVKM. The CDR3 runs to 12 residues. V shed 11 bases and J 3 bases; nucleotides not matched to a gene: 6. The CDR3 protein is CAVAGRVYEQYF. In DNA, the CDR3 is TGTGCCGTAGCGGGACGGGTCTACGAGCAGTACTTC.

CDR3 residues: CSVGRGLNYGYTF. CDR3 in DNA: TGCAGCGTTGGAAGGGGACTTAACTATGGCTACACCTTC. The chain employs TRBV29-1 and TRBJ1-2; weak D call: TRBD1 (5 bases). Germline V gives CDR1 SQVTM, CDR2 ANQGSEA. V shed 4 bases and J shed 1 base, with 10 bases lying between them. The CDR3 runs 13 residues.

V is TRBV27 and J is TRBJ2-7, with TRBD2 identical over 11 bases. This CDR3 has 17 amino acids. CDR1 is MNHEY, CDR2 SMNVEV, per germline (reference sequence). V lost 3 bases and J lost 3; bases outside the gene matches: 10. The CDR3 DNA sequence: TGTGCCAGCAGTTTCCAGCCCACTAGCGGGAGCATCTACGAGCAGTACTTC. Its protein product is CASSFQPTSGSIYEQYF.

The rearrangement links TRBV27 to TRBJ1-5; D is undetermined. The V gene's germline CDR1 is MNHEY and CDR2 SMNVEV (reference sequence). The CDR3 covers 15 residues. Between the trimmed V and J ends, which lost 10 bases and 2 bases, there was a span of 18 bases. Here the CDR3 DNA reads TGTGCCACTCTACCGGACGGGATCGGCAATCAGCCCCAGCATTTT. This sequence encodes CATLPDGIGNQPQHF.

The chain links TRBV2 to TRBJ2-1; 8 positions agree with TRBD2. Unmatched junction bases numbered 5, after V lost 3 bases and J lost 4 bases. CDR1 is SNHLY, CDR2 FYNNEI, per germline. The CDR3 runs 15 residues. The chain's CDR3 is CASSENSGAYNEQFF. The CDR3 DNA reads TGTGCCAGCAGTGAGAATAGCGGGGCATACAATGAGCAGTTCTTC.

The J gene is TRBJ2-7, the V gene TRBV6-2 or TRBV6-3; 11 nucleotides align to TRBD2. CDR3 length: 17 residues. Germline CDR1 and CDR2: MNHEY and SVGEGT. Trimming took 6 bases from V and 2 from J; bases not matched to a gene: 12. The CDR3: CASSSKTSSGRTYEQYF. The CDR3 coding sequence is TGTGCCAGCAGCAGTAAGACCTCTAGCGGGAGGACCTACGAGCAGTACTTC.

The chain links TRBV6-4 to TRBJ2-2, with TRBD2 matching over 12 bases. CDR1 and CDR2 from the germline V gene are MRHNA and SNTAGT. The V and J ends lost 5 bases and 0 bases, in that order; junction bases with no gene match: 1. This CDR3 region has 16 residues. This chain's CDR3 is CASSRLAGANTGELFF. CDR3 nucleotides: TGTGCCAGCAGTCGACTAGCGGGGGCGAACACCGGGGAGCTGTTTTTT.

This chain links TRBV11-1 with TRBJ2-1; 10 nucleotides line up with TRBD2. This CDR3 contains 15 residues. V shed 4 bases, J shed 3 bases, and the junction held 3 bases outside the gene matches. Germline CDR1 and CDR2: SGHAT and FQDESV (reference sequence). The CDR3 DNA reads TGTGCCAGCAGCTATCTAGCGGGAGACTACAATGAGCAGTTCTTC. Translation: CASSYLAGDYNEQFF.

The chain links TRBV28 to TRBJ1-1; D is uncertain. This CDR3 region has 13 residues. Germline values: CDR1 MDHEN, CDR2 SYDVKM. The V and J ends lost 2 bases and 3 bases respectively, with 7 bases between them. CDR3 region: CASSLGPDTEAFF. The CDR3 bases are TGTGCCAGCAGTTTAGGCCCCGACACTGAAGCTTTCTTT.

This clone showed up just once. The chain joins TRBV10-3 to TRBJ2-5; the match to TRBD1 covers 7 bases. This CDR3 is built from 13 residues. The V segment lost 6 bases and the J segment 5 bases; nucleotides outside the gene matches: 6. The germline V gene has CDR1 ENHRY and CDR2 SYGVKD. In DNA, the CDR3 is TGTGCCATCAGGACAGGGATGGGGGAGACCCAGTACTTC. Its translation is CAIRTGMGETQYF.